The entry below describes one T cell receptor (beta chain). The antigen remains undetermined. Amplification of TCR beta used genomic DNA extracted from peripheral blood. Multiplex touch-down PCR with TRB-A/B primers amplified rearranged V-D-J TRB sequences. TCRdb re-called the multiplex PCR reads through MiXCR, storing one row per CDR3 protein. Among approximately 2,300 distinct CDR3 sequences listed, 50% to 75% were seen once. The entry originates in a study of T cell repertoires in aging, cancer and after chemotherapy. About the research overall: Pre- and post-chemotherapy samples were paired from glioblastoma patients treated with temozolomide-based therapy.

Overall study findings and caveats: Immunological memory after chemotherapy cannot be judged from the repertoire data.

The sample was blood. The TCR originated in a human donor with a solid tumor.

CDR3: CAGGLAMYNEQFF. In DNA, the CDR3 is TGTGCCGGAGGACTAGCGATGTACAATGAGCAGTTCTTC. The chain couples TRBV30 to TRBJ2-1; TRBD2 aligns across 9 bases. The CDR3 is 13 amino acids. The V gene end was trimmed by 8 bases and the J gene end by 4 bases; junction bases not matched to a gene: 6. Per germline, CDR1 GTSNPN and CDR2 SVGIG (reference sequence).